The 5 T cell receptor beta chains reported below all come from one sample, sequenced in a study of radiotherapy plus CTLA-4 blockade in lung cancer. The protocol was immunoSEQ multiplex PCR, while the TCRdb copy is restricted to in-frame clones and leaves out a portion. The repertoire holds 80,000 to 100,000 clones, approximately 86% seen once, with nearly 5% in the top ten. The specimen was peripheral blood, collected from a patient treated with radiotherapy plus ipilimumab. The source of these receptors is a human donor with non-small cell lung cancer that progressed on radiotherapy plus ipilimumab.

The gene calls are TRBV6-5 and TRBJ2-1; possible D gene TRBD2, 5 bases. The V gene's germline CDR1 is MNHEY and CDR2 SVGAGI. The CDR3 extends over 12 amino acids. The V and J ends lost 5 bases and 6 bases respectively, with 8 bases between them. Here the CDR3 reads CASSASRNEQFF. CDR3 nucleotides: TGTGCCAGCAGTGCTAGCCGCAATGAGCAGTTCTTC.

The chain uses TRBV6-5 and TRBJ2-1; 7 bases are shared with TRBD2. V shed 0 bases and J 11 bases; nucleotides not matched to a gene: 4. Germline CDR1 MNHEY, CDR2 SVGAGI. The CDR3 contains 13 residues. The CDR3 DNA is TGTGCCAGCAGTTACTCTGGGCGGGGGAAGCAGTTCTTC. It specifies CASSYSGRGKQFF.

This rearrangement joins TRBV28 to TRBJ1-3; TRBD1 agrees at 8 bases. Trimming took 4 bases from V and 7 from J; bases not matched to a gene: 12. CDR3 length: 16 residues. The germline V gene has CDR1 MDHEN and CDR2 SYDVKM. The CDR3 coding sequence is TGTGCCAGCAGTTCATCTTCCCGAAACAGGGGGAACACCATATATTTT. Amino acids: CASSSSSRNRGNTIYF.

The J gene is TRBJ2-7, the V gene TRBV7-9; 11 nucleotides align to TRBD2. The J segment lost 3 bases and the V segment lost 7 bases, leaving 17 bases of the junction unmatched. The length of the CDR3 is 18 residues. Germline-derived CDR1 and CDR2 are SEHNR and FQNEAQ (reference sequence). The CDR3 region is CASIGDGELAGAVYEQYF. DNA for the CDR3: TGTGCCAGCATCGGGGACGGAGAACTAGCGGGGGCCGTCTACGAGCAGTACTTC.

The chain has TRBV9 and TRBJ2-1, with 9 bases aligning to TRBD2. Trimming removed 0 bases from V and 8 bases from J; junction bases left unmatched: 6. Germline V CDR1 and CDR2: SGDLS, YYNGEE. The CDR3 totals 15 residues. The CDR3 here is CASSVVAGAKDEQFF. In DNA, the CDR3 is TGTGCCAGCAGCGTAGTAGCGGGAGCTAAGGATGAGCAGTTCTTC.